This T cell receptor (beta chain) was obtained from a study of cytomegalovirus exposure and HLA in healthy donors. The PCR ran on 60 Vbeta and 13 Jbeta primers. TCRdb's copy holds only in-frame clones and misses some; the assay was immunoSEQ multiplex PCR. The table has around 99,000 clones, approximately 76% seen once. Comment on this clone: Its antigen remains unknown.

General study results and limits: Segments of the TCR beta V type were, in most cases, productive about 87% or about 30% of the time in an earlier analysis. A later analysis linked a missense variant in DCLRE1C to the trimming of TCR beta V and J genes.

The CDR3 has 16 residues. V was pared by 3 bases and J by 6 bases, with 9 bases of the junction left unmatched. Per germline, CDR1 MNHEY and CDR2 SMNVEV (reference sequence). Input material: PBMCs. The TCR sequence derives from a man aged 18-30 years in good health and CMV-seronegative. This chain joins TRBV27 and TRBJ2-1, with TRBD2 matching 9 bases. The CDR3 spells CASSFGGGGAGNEQFF. The CDR3 nucleotides are TGTGCCAGCAGTTTTGGTGGCGGGGGGGCCGGCAATGAGCAGTTCTTC.